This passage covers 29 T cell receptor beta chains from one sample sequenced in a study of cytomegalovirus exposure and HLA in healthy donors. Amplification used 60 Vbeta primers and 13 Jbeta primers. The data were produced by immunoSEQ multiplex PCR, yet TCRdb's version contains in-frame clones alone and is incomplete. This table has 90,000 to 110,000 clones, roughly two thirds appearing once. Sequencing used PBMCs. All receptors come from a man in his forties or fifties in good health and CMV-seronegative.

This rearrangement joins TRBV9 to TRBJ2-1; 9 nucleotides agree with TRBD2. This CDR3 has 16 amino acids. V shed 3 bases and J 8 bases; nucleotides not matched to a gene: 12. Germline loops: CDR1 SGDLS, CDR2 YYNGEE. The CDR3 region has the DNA TGTGCCAGCAGCGATTCGGGGCGGGGGGGCATACATGAGCAGTTCTTC. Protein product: CASSDSGRGGIHEQFF.

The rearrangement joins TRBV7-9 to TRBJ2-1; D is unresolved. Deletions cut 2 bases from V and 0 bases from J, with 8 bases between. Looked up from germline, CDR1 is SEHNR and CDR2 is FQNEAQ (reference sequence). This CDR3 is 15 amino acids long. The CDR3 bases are TGTGCCAGCAGCTTAACGGCAGGCTCCTACAATGAGCAGTTCTTC. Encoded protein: CASSLTAGSYNEQFF.

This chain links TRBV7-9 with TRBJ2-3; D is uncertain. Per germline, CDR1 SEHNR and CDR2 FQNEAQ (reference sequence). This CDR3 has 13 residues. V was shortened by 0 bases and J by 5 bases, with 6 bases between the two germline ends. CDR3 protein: CASSLAGEDTQYF. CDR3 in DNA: TGTGCCAGCAGCTTAGCCGGTGAAGATACGCAGTATTTT.

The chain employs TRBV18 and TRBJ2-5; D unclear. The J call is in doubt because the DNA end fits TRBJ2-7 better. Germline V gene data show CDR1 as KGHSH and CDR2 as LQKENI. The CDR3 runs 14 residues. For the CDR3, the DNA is TGTGCCAGCTCACCGACCGAACGAAACTACGAGCAGTACTTC. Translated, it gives CASSPTERNYEQYF.

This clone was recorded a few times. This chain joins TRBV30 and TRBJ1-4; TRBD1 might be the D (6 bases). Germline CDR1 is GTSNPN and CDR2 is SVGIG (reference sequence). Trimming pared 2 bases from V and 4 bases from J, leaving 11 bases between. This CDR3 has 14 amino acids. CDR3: CAWSRTDFNEKLFF. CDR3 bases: TGTGCCTGGAGTAGGACAGACTTTAATGAAAAACTGTTTTTT.

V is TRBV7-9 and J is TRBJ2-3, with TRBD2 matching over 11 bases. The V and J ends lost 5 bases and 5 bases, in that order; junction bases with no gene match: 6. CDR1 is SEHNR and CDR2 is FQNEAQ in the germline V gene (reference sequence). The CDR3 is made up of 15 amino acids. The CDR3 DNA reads TGTGCCAGCAGCCCGACTAGCGGGGAGAGAGATACGCAGTATTTT. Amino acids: CASSPTSGERDTQYF.

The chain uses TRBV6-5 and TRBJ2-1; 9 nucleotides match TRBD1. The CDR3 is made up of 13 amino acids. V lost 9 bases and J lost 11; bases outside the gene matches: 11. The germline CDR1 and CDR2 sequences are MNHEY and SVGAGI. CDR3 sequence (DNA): TGTGCCAGTACCGGGGGGACAGGGCCCAAGCAGTTCTTC. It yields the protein CASTGGTGPKQFF.

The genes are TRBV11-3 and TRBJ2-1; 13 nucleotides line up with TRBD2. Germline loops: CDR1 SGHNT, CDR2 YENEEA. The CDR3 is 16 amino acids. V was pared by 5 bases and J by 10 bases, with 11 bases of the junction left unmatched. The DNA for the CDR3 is TGTGCCAGCAGCCGTACTAGCGGGGGGGGTCCAGGGGAGCAGTTCTTC. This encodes CASSRTSGGGPGEQFF.

The CDR3 DNA sequence: TGTGCCAGCAGCCCCCACACAGATACGCAGTATTTT. Residues: CASSPHTDTQYF. This chain links TRBV7-8 with TRBJ2-3; D is undetermined. Trimming pared 5 bases from V and 2 bases from J, leaving 5 bases between. Germline V gene lookup returns CDR1 SGHVS and CDR2 FQNEAQ. The CDR3 covers 12 residues.

This CDR3 reads CAISETGRSYEQYF. The DNA of the CDR3 is TGTGCCATCAGTGAGACAGGGCGGTCCTACGAGCAGTACTTC. V is TRBV10-3 and J is TRBJ2-7; perhaps TRBD1 as D (6 bases). CDR3 size: 14 residues. From germline, CDR1 is ENHRY and CDR2 SYGVKD. Trimming cost V 2 bases and J 1 base, with 9 bases left between them.

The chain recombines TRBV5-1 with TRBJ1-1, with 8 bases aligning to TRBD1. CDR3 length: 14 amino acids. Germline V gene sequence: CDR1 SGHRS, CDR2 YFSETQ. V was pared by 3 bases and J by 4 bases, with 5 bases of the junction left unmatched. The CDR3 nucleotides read TGCGCCAGCAGCTCGCCAACAGGGGGCACTGAAGCTTTCTTT. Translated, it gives CASSSPTGGTEAFF.

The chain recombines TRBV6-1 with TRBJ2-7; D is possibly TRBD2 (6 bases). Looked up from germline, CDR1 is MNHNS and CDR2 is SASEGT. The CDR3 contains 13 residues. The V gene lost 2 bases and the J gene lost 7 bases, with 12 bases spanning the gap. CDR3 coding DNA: TGTGCCAGCAGTGAACGGAGGGACTGGGAGCAGTACTTC. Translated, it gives CASSERRDWEQYF.

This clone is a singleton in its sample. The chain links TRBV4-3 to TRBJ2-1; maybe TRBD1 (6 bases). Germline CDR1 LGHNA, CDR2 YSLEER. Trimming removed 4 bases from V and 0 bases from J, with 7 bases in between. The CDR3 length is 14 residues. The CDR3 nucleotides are TGCGCCAGCAGCCGGACAGACTCCTACAATGAGCAGTTCTTC. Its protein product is CASSRTDSYNEQFF.

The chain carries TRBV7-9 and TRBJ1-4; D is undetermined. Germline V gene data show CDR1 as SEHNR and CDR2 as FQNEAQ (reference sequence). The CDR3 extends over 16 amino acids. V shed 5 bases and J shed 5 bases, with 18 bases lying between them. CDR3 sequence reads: CASSAVGEGGNEKLFF. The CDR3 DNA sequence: TGTGCCAGCAGCGCAGTCGGGGAGGGAGGAAATGAAAAACTGTTTTTT. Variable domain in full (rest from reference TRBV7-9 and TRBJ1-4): DTGVSQNPRHKITKRGQNVTFRCDPISEHNRLYWYRQTLGQGPEFLTYFQNEAQLEKSRLLSDRFSAERPKGSFSTLEIQRTEQGDSAMYLCASSAVGEGGNEKLFFGSGTQLSVL.

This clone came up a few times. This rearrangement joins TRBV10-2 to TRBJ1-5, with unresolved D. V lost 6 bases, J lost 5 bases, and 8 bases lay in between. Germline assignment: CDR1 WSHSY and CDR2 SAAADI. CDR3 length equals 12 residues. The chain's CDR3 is CASSRDYQPQHF. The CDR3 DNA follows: TGCGCCAGCAGCCGGGATTATCAGCCCCAGCATTTT.

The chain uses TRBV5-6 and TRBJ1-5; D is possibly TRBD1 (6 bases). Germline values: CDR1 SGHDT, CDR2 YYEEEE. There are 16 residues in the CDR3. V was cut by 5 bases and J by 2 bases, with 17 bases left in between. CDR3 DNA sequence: TGTGCCAGCAGTCGCGGCAGGGGTCTTCGCAATCAGCCCCAGCATTTT. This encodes CASSRGRGLRNQPQHF.

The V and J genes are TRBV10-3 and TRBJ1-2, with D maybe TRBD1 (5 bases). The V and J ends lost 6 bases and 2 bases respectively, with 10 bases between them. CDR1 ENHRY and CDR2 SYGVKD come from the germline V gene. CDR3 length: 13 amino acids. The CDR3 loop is CAISPKGNYGYTF. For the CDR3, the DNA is TGTGCCATCAGCCCGAAGGGGAACTATGGCTACACCTTC.

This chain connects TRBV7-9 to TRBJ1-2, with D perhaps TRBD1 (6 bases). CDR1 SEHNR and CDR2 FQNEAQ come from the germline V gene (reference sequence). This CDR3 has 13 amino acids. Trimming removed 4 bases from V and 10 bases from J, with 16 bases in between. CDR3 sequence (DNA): TGTGCCAGCAGCTCGGACAGCAACTTTGCCTACACCTTC. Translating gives CASSSDSNFAYTF. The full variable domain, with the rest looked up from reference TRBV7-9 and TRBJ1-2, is DTGVSQNPRHKITKRGQNVTFRCDPISEHNRLYWYRQTLGQGPEFLTYFQNEAQLEKSRLLSDRFSAERPKGSFSTLEIQRTEQGDSAMYLCASSSDSNFAYTFGSGTRLTVV.

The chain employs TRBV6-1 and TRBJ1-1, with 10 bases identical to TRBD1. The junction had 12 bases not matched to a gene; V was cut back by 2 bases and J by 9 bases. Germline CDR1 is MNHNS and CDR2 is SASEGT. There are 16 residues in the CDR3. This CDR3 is CASSEFPFGQGDQAFF. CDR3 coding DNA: TGTGCCAGCAGTGAATTCCCCTTCGGACAGGGGGACCAAGCTTTCTTT.

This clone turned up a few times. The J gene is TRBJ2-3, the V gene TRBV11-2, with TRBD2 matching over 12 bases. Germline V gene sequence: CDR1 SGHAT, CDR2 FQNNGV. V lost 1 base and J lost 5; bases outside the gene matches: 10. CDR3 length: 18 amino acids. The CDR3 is CASSLGLRLAGARDTQYF. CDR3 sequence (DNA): TGTGCCAGCAGCTTAGGCCTAAGACTAGCGGGGGCGAGAGATACGCAGTATTTT.

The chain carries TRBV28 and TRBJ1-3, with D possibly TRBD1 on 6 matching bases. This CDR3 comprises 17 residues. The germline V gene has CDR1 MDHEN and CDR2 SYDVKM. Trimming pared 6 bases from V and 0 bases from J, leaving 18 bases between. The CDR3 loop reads CASSSVLGAPSGNTIYF. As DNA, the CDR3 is TGTGCCAGCAGCTCAGTGTTGGGGGCCCCCTCTGGAAACACCATATATTTT.

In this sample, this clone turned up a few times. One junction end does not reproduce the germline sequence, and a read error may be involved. CDR3 coding DNA: TGTTCCAGCAGCTTAGCTCCCGTCGGATCAGAGGGAAAACCCCAGCATTTT. Translating it yields CSSSLAPVGSEGKPQHF. The chain employs TRBV7-9 and TRBJ1-5; no reliable D call. This CDR3 is built from 17 residues. Germline V lookup: CDR1 SEHNR, CDR2 FQNEAQ (reference sequence).

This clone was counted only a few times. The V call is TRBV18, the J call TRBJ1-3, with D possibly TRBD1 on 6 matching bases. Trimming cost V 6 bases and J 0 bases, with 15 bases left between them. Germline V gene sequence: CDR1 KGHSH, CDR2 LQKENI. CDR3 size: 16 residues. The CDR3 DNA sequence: TGTGCCAGCTCTCCCTTCCGGACAGACTCTGGAAACACCATATATTTT. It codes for CASSPFRTDSGNTIYF.

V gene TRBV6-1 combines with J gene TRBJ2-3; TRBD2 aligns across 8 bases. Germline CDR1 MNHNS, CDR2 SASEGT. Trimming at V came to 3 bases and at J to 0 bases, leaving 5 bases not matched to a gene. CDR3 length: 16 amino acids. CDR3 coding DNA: TGTGCCAGCAGTGACCCAGCGGGGGCTAGCACAGATACGCAGTATTTT. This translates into CASSDPAGASTDTQYF.

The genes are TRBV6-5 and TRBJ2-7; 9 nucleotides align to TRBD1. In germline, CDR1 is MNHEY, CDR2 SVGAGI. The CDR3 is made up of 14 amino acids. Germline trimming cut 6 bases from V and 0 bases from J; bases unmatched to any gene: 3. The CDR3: CASRGDRDSYEQYF. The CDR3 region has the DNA TGTGCCAGCAGGGGGGACAGGGACTCCTACGAGCAGTACTTC.

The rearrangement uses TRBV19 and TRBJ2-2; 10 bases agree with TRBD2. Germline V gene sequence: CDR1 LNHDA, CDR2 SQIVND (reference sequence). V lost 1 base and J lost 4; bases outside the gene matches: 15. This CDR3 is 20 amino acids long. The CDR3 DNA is TGTGCCAGTAGTATAGGCGCCGGACGACTAGCGGGCCGTGGCACCGGGGAGCTGTTTTTT. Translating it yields CASSIGAGRLAGRGTGELFF.

This CDR3 is CASSLFGGARGGAGVYEQYF. The CDR3 coding sequence is TGTGCCAGCAGCTTATTCGGGGGGGCGCGAGGGGGGGCGGGGGTTTACGAGCAGTACTTC. This chain uses TRBV7-6 with TRBJ2-7, with 8 bases aligning to TRBD2. The V and J ends lost 2 bases and 4 bases, in that order; junction bases with no gene match: 22. CDR1 is SGHVS, CDR2 FNYEAQ, per germline. The CDR3 is made up of 20 amino acids.

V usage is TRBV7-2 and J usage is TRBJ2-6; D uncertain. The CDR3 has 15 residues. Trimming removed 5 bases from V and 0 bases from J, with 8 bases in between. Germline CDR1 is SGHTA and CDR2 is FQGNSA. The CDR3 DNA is TGTGCCAGCAGCCGTTTCTCCTCTGGGGCCAACGTCCTGACTTTC. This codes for CASSRFSSGANVLTF.

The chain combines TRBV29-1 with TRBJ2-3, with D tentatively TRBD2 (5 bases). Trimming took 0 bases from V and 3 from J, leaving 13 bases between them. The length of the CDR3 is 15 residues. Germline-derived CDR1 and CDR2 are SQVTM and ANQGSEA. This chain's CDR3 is CSVEDARVRTDTQYF. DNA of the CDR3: TGCAGCGTTGAAGATGCGCGGGTAAGAACAGATACGCAGTATTTT.